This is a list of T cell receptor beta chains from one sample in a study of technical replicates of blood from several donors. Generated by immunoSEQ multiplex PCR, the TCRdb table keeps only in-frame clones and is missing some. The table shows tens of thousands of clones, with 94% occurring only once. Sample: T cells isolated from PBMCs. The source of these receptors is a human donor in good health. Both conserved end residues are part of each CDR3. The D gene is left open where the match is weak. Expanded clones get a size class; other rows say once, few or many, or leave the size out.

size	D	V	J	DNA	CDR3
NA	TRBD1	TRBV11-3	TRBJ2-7	TGTGCCAGCAGGTCCGGGACAGGGTCTTACGAGCAGTACTTC	CASRSGTGSYEQYF
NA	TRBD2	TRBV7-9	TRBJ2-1	TGTGCCAGCAGCGAGGGACTAGCGGGAGACGGTTTCTTC	CASSEGLAGDGFF
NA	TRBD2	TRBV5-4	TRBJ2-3	TGTGCCAGCAGCTCAGGACTAGCTGGAGATACGCAGTATTTT	CASSSGLAGDTQYF
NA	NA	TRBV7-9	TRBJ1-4	TGTGCCAGCAGGATGGACAGTACTAATGAAAAACTGTTTTTT	CASRMDSTNEKLFF
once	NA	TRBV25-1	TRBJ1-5	TGTGCCAGCAGTGAGGGGGGTGATCAGCCCCAGCATTTT	CASSEGGDQPQHF
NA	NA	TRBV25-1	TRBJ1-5	TGTGCCAGCCGTCAGGGTAATCAGCCCCAGCATTTT	CASRQGNQPQHF
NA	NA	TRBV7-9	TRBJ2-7	TGTGCCAGCAGCTACATGACAGGACCAAAGGACGAGCAGTACTTC	CASSYMTGPKDEQYF
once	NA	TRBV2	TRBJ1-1	TGTGCCAGCAGTCTAACAGGAAACACTGAAGCTTTCTTT	CASSLTGNTEAFF
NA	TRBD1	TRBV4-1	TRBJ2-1	TGCGCCAGCAGCCGGCCGGCCCGGGACAGCTTCAATGAGCAGTTCTTC	CASSRPARDSFNEQFF
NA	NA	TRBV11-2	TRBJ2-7	TGTGCCAGCAGCTTAGAAATGCTAGCGGAGCAGTACTTC	CASSLEMLAEQYF
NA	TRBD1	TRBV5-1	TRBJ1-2	TGCGCCAGCAGCATGGGACAGGAGACTAACTATGGCTACACCTTC	CASSMGQETNYGYTF
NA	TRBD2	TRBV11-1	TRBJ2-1	TGTGCCAGCAGCCCAAGACTAGCGGGAGGTACCAATGAGCAGTTCTTC	CASSPRLAGGTNEQFF
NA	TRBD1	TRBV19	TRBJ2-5	TGTGCCAGTAGTACTTCTCAGGGGGCATTGGAGACCCAGTACTTC	CASSTSQGALETQYF
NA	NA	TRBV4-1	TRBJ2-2	TGCGCCAGCAGCCACTCCCCCGGGGAGCTGTTTTTT	CASSHSPGELFF
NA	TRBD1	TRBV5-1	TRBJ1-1	TGCGCCAGCAGCACCGGACAGGGGGGAATGAACACTGAAGCTTTCTTT	CASSTGQGGMNTEAFF
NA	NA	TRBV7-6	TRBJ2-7	TGTGCCAGCAGCTTATCTACTATCTCCTACGAGCAGTACTTC	CASSLSTISYEQYF
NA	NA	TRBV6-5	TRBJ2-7	TGTGCCAGCAGTCAAAGGGGTCACGAGCAGTACTTC	CASSQRGHEQYF
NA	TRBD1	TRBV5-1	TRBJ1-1	TGCGCCAGCAGCCACGGACAGGGAGCCCACAACACTGAAGCTTTCTTT	CASSHGQGAHNTEAFF
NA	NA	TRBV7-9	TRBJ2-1	TGTGCCAGCACCCCACCACAGGGTTTCGGAATCTTC	CASTPPQGFGIF
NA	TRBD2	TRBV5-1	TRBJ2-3	TGCGCCAGCAGCTTGCCGACTAGCGGGGCCACAGATACGCAGTATTTT	CASSLPTSGATDTQYF
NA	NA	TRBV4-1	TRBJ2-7	TGCGCCAGCAGCCAAGGACTAGTGGTTGAGCAGTACTTC	CASSQGLVVEQYF
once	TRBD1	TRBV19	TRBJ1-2	TGTGCCAGTACCTTGGGACAGGGGGGTGGCTACACCTTC	CASTLGQGGGYTF
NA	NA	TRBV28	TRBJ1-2	TGTGCCAGCAGTTTTCCCTCGCAGGGCCACACCTTC	CASSFPSQGHTF
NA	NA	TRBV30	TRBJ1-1	TGTGCCTGGAGAGAACAGGTGAACACTGAAGCTTTCTTT	CAWREQVNTEAFF
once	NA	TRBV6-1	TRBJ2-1	TGTGCCAGCAGTGATATCACCCTCGGGGAGCAGTTCTTC	CASSDITLGEQFF